The clone carrying this T cell receptor (beta chain) was counted a few times. CDR1 is SGHRS and CDR2 is YFSETQ in the germline V gene. V lost 4 bases, J lost 6 bases, and 19 bases lay in between. This CDR3 is built from 16 residues. The data are from a study of T-cell reconstitution after alpha-beta-depleted transplantation in children. Preparation of the TCRbeta library used unique molecular identifiers. A single record per CDR3 protein comes from TCRdb applying MiXCR to the PCR reads. The sample carries around 200,000 distinct CDR3 sequences, around 6.8% recorded once. Sequencing used PBMCs from the stem cell graft donor, obtained from the stem cell graft. J is TRBJ2-2 and V is TRBV5-1; D assignment may be TRBD1 or TRBD2 (5 bases each). The TCR was taken from a human donor who donated a stem cell graft to a child with Wiskott-Aldrich syndrome. The DNA of the CDR3 is TGCGCCAGCAGCGGAAGATCCCCGGGGCGACCCGGGGAGCTGTTTTTT. Encoded protein: CASSGRSPGRPGELFF. Combining the CDR3 with reference TRBV5-1 and TRBJ2-2 gives the whole variable domain KAGVTQTPRYLIKTRGQQVTLSCSPISGHRSVSWYQQTPGQGLQFLFEYFSETQRNKGNFPGRFSGRQFSNSRSEMNVSTLELGDSALYLCASSGRSPGRPGELFFGEGSRLTVL.